One and the same sample provided the 22 T cell receptor beta chains below, sequenced in a study of blood T cell repertoires in COVID-19. TCRdb keeps only in-frame clones here, not all; method: immunoSEQ multiplex PCR. The sample has roughly 170,000 clones; 70% to 90% are singletons. The sample taken for sequencing was peripheral blood. Every receptor here comes from a man between 65 and 85 years old with active or convalescent COVID-19.

This sequence joins TRBV6-5 and TRBJ2-5; D is undetermined. V lost 6 bases and J 4 bases, leaving 12 bases between the germline ends. The CDR3 extends over 13 amino acids. Germline-derived CDR1 and CDR2 are MNHEY and SVGAGI. The CDR3 DNA reads as TGTGCCAGCAGAACCGACAATGCAGAGACCCAGTACTTC. Translating it yields CASRTDNAETQYF.

This sequence joins TRBV6-2 or TRBV6-3 and TRBJ1-5; 8 nucleotides align to TRBD1. The CDR3 loop spans 19 amino acids. The V and J ends lost 2 bases and 3 bases, in that order; junction bases with no gene match: 15. CDR1 is MNHEY, CDR2 SVGEGT, per germline. The CDR3 here is CASSYVKGQGAVVNQPQHF. The CDR3 nucleotides are TGTGCCAGCAGTTACGTAAAGGGCCAGGGGGCGGTTGTCAATCAGCCCCAGCATTTT.

The chain has TRBV30 and TRBJ1-5; 7 nucleotides match TRBD1. V shed 2 bases and J 4 bases; nucleotides not matched to a gene: 5. This CDR3 region has 14 residues. Germline assignment: CDR1 GTSNPN and CDR2 SVGIG (reference sequence). CDR3 protein: CAWSLGQRNQPQHF. The CDR3 DNA is TGTGCCTGGAGTTTGGGACAGCGGAATCAGCCCCAGCATTTT. Full variable domain (rest looked up from reference TRBV30 and TRBJ1-5): SQTIHQWPATLVQPVGSPLSLECTVEGTSNPNLYWYRQAAGRGLQLLFYSVGIGQISSEVPQNLSASRPQDRQFILSSKKLLLSDSGFYLCAWSLGQRNQPQHFGDGTRLSIL.

The chain has TRBV2 and TRBJ2-2, with 7 positions matching TRBD1. The length of the CDR3 is 13 residues. V lost 8 bases, J lost 4 bases, and 4 bases stayed unmatched. CDR1 and CDR2 (germline): SNHLY, FYNNEI. CDR3 sequence: CASLTGSTGELFF. The CDR3 coding sequence is TGTGCCAGCTTGACAGGGAGCACCGGGGAGCTGTTTTTT.

The chain recombines TRBV10-3 with TRBJ2-3; D perhaps matches TRBD2 (6 bases). The V gene lost 6 bases and the J gene lost 4 bases, with 20 bases spanning the gap. Germline CDR1 is ENHRY and CDR2 is SYGVKD. The CDR3 is 16 residues long. This chain's CDR3 is CAISASSAAGSDTQYF. CDR3 nucleotides: TGTGCCATCAGCGCCTCTAGCGCCGCGGGCTCAGATACGCAGTATTTT.

The chain uses TRBV27 and TRBJ2-7; 7 bases are shared with TRBD1. The CDR3 totals 14 residues. Trimming at V came to 5 bases and at J to 2 bases, leaving 6 bases not matched to a gene. The V gene's germline CDR1 is MNHEY and CDR2 SMNVEV (reference sequence). DNA of the CDR3: TGTGCCAGCAGTCTCATCGGGACAGCCTACGAGCAGTACTTC. Translated: CASSLIGTAYEQYF.

The chain recombines TRBV14 with TRBJ1-1; TRBD1 matches 9 bases. The CDR3 runs 16 residues. V dropped 0 bases and J dropped 5; count of bases not matched to a gene: 7. CDR1 and CDR2 from the germline V gene are SGHDN and FVKESK. CDR3 residues: CASSQDKGTGRTEAFF. DNA for the CDR3: TGTGCCAGCAGCCAAGATAAGGGGACAGGGCGGACTGAAGCTTTCTTT.

The CDR3 here is CASSLRDRGFAGELFF. In DNA, the CDR3 is TGTGCCAGCAGCTTACGGGACAGGGGTTTCGCCGGGGAGCTGTTTTTT. This chain joins TRBV7-6 and TRBJ2-2, with 10 bases identical to TRBD1. The CDR3 has 16 residues. J lost 6 bases, V lost 2 bases, and 6 bases had no gene match. Germline CDR1 and CDR2: SGHVS and FNYEAQ.

The chain couples TRBV7-2 to TRBJ2-5; D might be TRBD1 (5 bases). The length of the CDR3 is 14 residues. Germline V lookup: CDR1 SGHTA, CDR2 FQGNSA. The germline V and J ends were trimmed by 5 bases and 2 bases, with 12 bases remaining between them. The CDR3 loop reads CASSPRQLQETQYF. In DNA, the CDR3 is TGTGCCAGCAGCCCAAGACAGTTACAAGAGACCCAGTACTTC.

The rearrangement uses TRBV18 and TRBJ2-7; 8 nucleotides match TRBD1. Germline values: CDR1 KGHSH, CDR2 LQKENI. With 0 bases clipped from V and 4 bases from J, the junction kept 5 bases outside the gene matches. The CDR3 is 15 residues long. In DNA, the CDR3 is TGTGCCAGCTCACCACCCCGAGACAGGGGTTACGAGCAGTACTTC. As protein: CASSPPRDRGYEQYF.

This clone was picked up one time. The V gene is TRBV19, the J gene TRBJ1-5, with TRBD1 matching over 7 bases. Trimming cost V 5 bases and J 2 bases; bases outside gene matches: 15. CDR1 LNHDA and CDR2 SQIVND come from the germline V gene (reference sequence). The length of the CDR3 is 18 residues. Written as DNA, the CDR3 is TGTGCCAGTAGTCTCCTCCCTCCGACAGGGAGCGGCAATCAGCCCCAGCATTTT. This sequence encodes CASSLLPPTGSGNQPQHF.

For this clone: An end of the junction does not agree with germline; a read error may underlie this. The rearrangement links TRBV7-7 to TRBJ2-7, with D possibly TRBD2 on 6 matching bases. The CDR3 runs 14 residues. Germline V gene sequence: CDR1 SSHAT, CDR2 FNYEAQ (reference sequence). The CDR3 loop is CASSLDYQRGEQYF. DNA of the CDR3: TGTGCTAGCAGCTTGGACTATCAACGTGGGGAGCAGTACTTC. Looking up the rest from reference TRBV7-7 and TRBJ2-7 gives the full variable domain: GAGVSQSPRYKVTKRGQDVTLRCDPISSHATLYWYQQALGQGPEFLTYFNYEAQPDKSGLPSDRFSAERPEGSISTLTIQRTEQRDSAMYRCASSLDYQRGEQYFGPGTRLTVT.

The genes are TRBV6-5 and TRBJ1-2; D is ambiguous. This CDR3 has 16 residues. V dropped 0 bases and J dropped 4 bases, with 15 bases sitting between them. The germline CDR1 and CDR2 sequences are MNHEY and SVGAGI. CDR3 DNA: TGTGCCAGCAGTTACTCGGGCCTCCCAGGTCCCTATGGCTACACCTTC. Translation gives CASSYSGLPGPYGYTF.

This clone appeared a single time. CDR3 in DNA: TGTGCCAGCTCACCTAACCAGGGTGACATGAACACTGAAGCTTTCTTT. This sequence encodes CASSPNQGDMNTEAFF. This chain connects TRBV18 to TRBJ1-1; the D gene is possibly TRBD1 (5 bases). Germline values: CDR1 KGHSH, CDR2 LQKENI. Deletions cut 3 bases from V and 0 bases from J, with 14 bases between. CDR3 length equals 16 residues.

The CDR3 spells CASSFGRGGLAEAFF. In DNA form, the CDR3 reads TGTGCCAGCAGTTTCGGTCGTGGGGGCCTCGCTGAAGCTTTCTTT. This rearrangement joins TRBV13 to TRBJ1-1, with D perhaps matching TRBD1 (6 bases). V lost 6 bases, J lost 6 bases, and 20 bases lay in between. Germline CDR1 reads PRHDT; CDR2 reads FYEKMQ (reference sequence). This CDR3 spans 15 amino acids.

This sequence joins TRBV5-1 and TRBJ1-2; no firm D call. Germline V gene sequence: CDR1 SGHRS, CDR2 YFSETQ. The CDR3 is 14 amino acids. Trimming stripped 0 bases from V and 8 bases from J, with 14 bases between. CDR3 amino acids: CASSLENSRYGYTF. The CDR3 DNA follows: TGCGCCAGCAGCTTGGAGAACTCCAGGTACGGCTACACCTTC.

This chain uses TRBV2 with TRBJ2-2, with TRBD2 matching over 13 bases. J lost 2 bases, V lost 2 bases, and 8 bases had no gene match. CDR3 length: 19 residues. Germline lookup yields CDR1 SNHLY and CDR2 FYNNEI. CDR3 region: CASSEIAGTSGENTGELFF. CDR3 DNA sequence: TGTGCCAGCAGTGAAATAGCGGGGACTAGCGGGGAAAACACCGGGGAGCTGTTTTTT.

V and J are TRBV5-1 and TRBJ2-5; possible D gene TRBD1, 6 bases. Trimming took 0 bases from V and 1 from J, leaving 10 bases between them. Germline values: CDR1 SGHRS, CDR2 YFSETQ. The CDR3 sequence is 15 residues long. CDR3 sequence (DNA): TGCGCCAGCAGCTTGGTCCCCAGGGGCCAAGAGACCCAGTACTTC. It translates to CASSLVPRGQETQYF.

This chain connects TRBV5-1 to TRBJ1-1; D is unclear. The germline CDR1 and CDR2 sequences are SGHRS and YFSETQ. The CDR3 consists of 14 residues. V lost 2 bases to trimming and J lost 0 bases, with 8 bases between them. DNA of the CDR3: TGCGCCAGCAGCTTCCGGGATCTGAACACTGAAGCTTTCTTT. This gives the protein CASSFRDLNTEAFF. Variable domain in full (rest from reference TRBV5-1 and TRBJ1-1): KAGVTQTPRYLIKTRGQQVTLSCSPISGHRSVSWYQQTPGQGLQFLFEYFSETQRNKGNFPGRFSGRQFSNSRSEMNVSTLELGDSALYLCASSFRDLNTEAFFGQGTRLTVV.

This clone was picked up one time. The chain joins TRBV9 to TRBJ1-2, with D maybe TRBD1 (5 bases). The CDR3 totals 14 residues. CDR1 is SGDLS, CDR2 YYNGEE, per germline. Trimming shortened V by 3 bases and J by 4 bases, and 13 bases separated the two germline ends. CDR3 sequence reads: CASSAHGTPYGYTF. The CDR3 nucleotides are TGTGCCAGCAGCGCTCACGGGACTCCCTATGGCTACACCTTC.

V and J are TRBV10-3 and TRBJ1-1; D gene uncertain. The CDR3 loop spans 14 amino acids. The V end was cut by 4 bases, the J end by 1 base, with 10 bases between. CDR1 and CDR2 (germline): ENHRY, SYGVKD. CDR3 coding DNA: TGTGCCATCAGTGGGTCTGCAGAGAACACTGAAGCTTTCTTT. Protein sequence: CAISGSAENTEAFF.

The chain is built from TRBV5-1 and TRBJ2-3, with a tentative D call TRBD2 (5 bases). This CDR3 is 13 amino acids long. With 4 bases removed from V and 5 bases from J, the gap between germline ends came to 11 bases. Germline V gives CDR1 SGHRS, CDR2 YFSETQ. CDR3 in amino acids: CASSKTAGDTQYF. The CDR3 nucleotides read TGCGCCAGCAGCAAGACCGCGGGAGATACGCAGTATTTT. Full variable domain (remainder filled in from reference TRBV5-1 and TRBJ2-3): KAGVTQTPRYLIKTRGQQVTLSCSPISGHRSVSWYQQTPGQGLQFLFEYFSETQRNKGNFPGRFSGRQFSNSRSEMNVSTLELGDSALYLCASSKTAGDTQYFGPGTRLTVL.